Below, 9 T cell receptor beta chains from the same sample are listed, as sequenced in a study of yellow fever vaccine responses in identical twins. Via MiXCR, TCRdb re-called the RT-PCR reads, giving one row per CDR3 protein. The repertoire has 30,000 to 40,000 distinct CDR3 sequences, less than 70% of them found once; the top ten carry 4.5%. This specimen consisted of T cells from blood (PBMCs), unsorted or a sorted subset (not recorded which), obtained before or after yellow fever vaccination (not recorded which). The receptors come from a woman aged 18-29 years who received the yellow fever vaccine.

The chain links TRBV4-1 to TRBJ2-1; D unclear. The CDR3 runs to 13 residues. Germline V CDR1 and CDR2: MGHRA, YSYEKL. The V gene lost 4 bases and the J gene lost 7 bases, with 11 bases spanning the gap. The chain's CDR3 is CASSRPDRNEQFF. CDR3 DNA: TGCGCCAGCAGCCGACCGGACCGGAATGAGCAGTTCTTC.

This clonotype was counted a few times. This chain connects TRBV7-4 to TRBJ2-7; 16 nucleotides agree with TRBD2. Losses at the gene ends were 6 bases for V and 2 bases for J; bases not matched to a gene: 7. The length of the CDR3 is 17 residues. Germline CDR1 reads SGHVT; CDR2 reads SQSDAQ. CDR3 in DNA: TGTGCCAGCAGAATGGGACTAGCGGGGGGGATAGCCTACGAGCAGTACGTC. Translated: CASRMGLAGGIAYEQYV.

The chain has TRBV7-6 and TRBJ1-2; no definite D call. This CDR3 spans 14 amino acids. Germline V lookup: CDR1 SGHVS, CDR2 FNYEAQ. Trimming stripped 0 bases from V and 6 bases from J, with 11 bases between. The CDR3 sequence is CASSLATATHGYTF. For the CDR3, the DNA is TGTGCCAGCAGCTTAGCCACAGCTACCCATGGCTACACCTTC.

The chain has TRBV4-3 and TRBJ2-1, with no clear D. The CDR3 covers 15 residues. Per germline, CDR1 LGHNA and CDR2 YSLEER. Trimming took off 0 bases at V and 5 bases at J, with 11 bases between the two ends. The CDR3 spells CASSQDVPRNNEQFF. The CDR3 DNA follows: TGCGCCAGCAGCCAAGATGTCCCTAGGAACAATGAGCAGTTCTTC.

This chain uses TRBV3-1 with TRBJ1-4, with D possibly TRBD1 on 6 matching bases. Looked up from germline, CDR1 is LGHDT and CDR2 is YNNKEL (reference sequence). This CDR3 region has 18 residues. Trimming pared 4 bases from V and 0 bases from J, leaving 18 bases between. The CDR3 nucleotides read TGTGCCAGCAGCCCGACCGGGACACCAAAAACAACTAATGAAAAACTGTTTTTT. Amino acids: CASSPTGTPKTTNEKLFF. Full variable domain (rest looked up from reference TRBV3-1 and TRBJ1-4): DTAVSQTPKYLVTQMGNDKSIKCEQNLGHDTMYWYKQDSKKFLKIMFSYNNKELIINETVPNRFSPKSPDKAHLNLHINSLELGDSAVYFCASSPTGTPKTTNEKLFFGSGTQLSVL.

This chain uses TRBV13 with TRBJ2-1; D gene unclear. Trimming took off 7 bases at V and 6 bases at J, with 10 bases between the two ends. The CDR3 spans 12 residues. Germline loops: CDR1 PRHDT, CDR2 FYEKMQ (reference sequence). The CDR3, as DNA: TGTGCCAGCACCGTCGCCTTCAATGAGCAGTTCTTC. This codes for CASTVAFNEQFF.

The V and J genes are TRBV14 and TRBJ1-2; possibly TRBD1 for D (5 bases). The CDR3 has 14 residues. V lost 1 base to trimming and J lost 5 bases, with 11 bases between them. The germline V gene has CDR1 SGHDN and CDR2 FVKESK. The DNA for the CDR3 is TGTGCCAGCAGCCAAGCTCTGCGGGGGTATGGCTACACCTTC. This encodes CASSQALRGYGYTF.

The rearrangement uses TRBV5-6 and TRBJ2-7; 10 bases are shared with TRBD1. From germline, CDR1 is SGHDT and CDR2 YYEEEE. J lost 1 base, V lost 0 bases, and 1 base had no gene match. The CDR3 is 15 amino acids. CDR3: CASSLGQGASYEQYF. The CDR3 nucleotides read TGTGCCAGCAGCTTGGGACAGGGGGCGTCCTACGAGCAGTACTTC.

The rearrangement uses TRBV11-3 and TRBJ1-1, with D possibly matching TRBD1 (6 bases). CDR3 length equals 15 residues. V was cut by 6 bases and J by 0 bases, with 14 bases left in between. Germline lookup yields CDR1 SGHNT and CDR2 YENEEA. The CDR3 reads CASSRPTGMNTEAFF. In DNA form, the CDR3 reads TGTGCCAGCAGTCGTCCTACAGGGATGAACACTGAAGCTTTCTTT.